This is a list of T cell receptor beta chains from one sample in a study of blood T cells in healthy people across ages. Each CDR3 protein is one row after TCRdb ran MiXCR on the 5' RACE reads. The sample holds just under 550,000 distinct CDR3 sequences; under 30% are singletons and the top ten take around 10%. The same specimen was also included in a second study, on T cells of mothers and their children.

The sequencing sample was made of blood. Receptor source: a boy aged 5-17 years in good health. Both conserved end residues are part of each CDR3. Fields, in order: V gene, J gene, D gene, clone size, CDR3 DNA, CDR3 protein. A D gene is named only where the DNA matches it firmly. Some rows mark clone size as missing; the rest say once, few, many or name a class of expanded clone.

V: TRBV4-1
J: TRBJ1-6
D: .
size: .
DNA: TGCGCCAGCAGCTTAGGTGGGCTCAGCTCCTATAATTCACCCCTCCACTTT
CDR3: CASSLGGLSSYNSPLHF

V: TRBV11-2
J: TRBJ1-2
D: .
size: .
DNA: TGTGCCAGCAGACCGAGATACATGGGGGATGGCTACACCTTC
CDR3: CASRPRYMGDGYTF

V: TRBV20-1
J: TRBJ2-1
D: .
size: .
DNA: TGCAGTGCTAGAGATGGCCTAGCAGAGCAGTTCTTC
CDR3: CSARDGLAEQFF

V: TRBV28
J: TRBJ2-6
D: .
size: .
DNA: TGTGCCAGCAGTTTTAGGGGCGGCCACTCTGGGGCCAACGTCCTGACTTTC
CDR3: CASSFRGGHSGANVLTF

V: TRBV28
J: TRBJ2-1
D: TRBD1
size: .
DNA: TGTGCCAGCATTCTTGGGACAGACTACAATGAGCAGTTCTTC
CDR3: CASILGTDYNEQFF

V: TRBV6-1
J: TRBJ2-1
D: TRBD1
size: .
DNA: TGTGCCAGCAGCCACAGGGGGACCTACAATGAGCATTTCTTC
CDR3: CASSHRGTYNEHFF

V: TRBV5-6
J: TRBJ1-2
D: TRBD1
size: .
DNA: TGTGCCAGCAGCTGGACAGCAGGGGGCTCCTATGGCTACACCTTC
CDR3: CASSWTAGGSYGYTF

V: TRBV28
J: TRBJ2-7
D: TRBD1
size: few
DNA: TGTGCCAGCAGGGAAAGGACAGGGGACTCCTACGAGCAGTACTTC
CDR3: CASRERTGDSYEQYF

V: TRBV9
J: TRBJ1-5
D: .
size: few
DNA: TGTGCCAGCAGCGTAGGCGGGGGGAGTCAGCCCCAGCATTTT
CDR3: CASSVGGGSQPQHF

V: TRBV7-9
J: TRBJ2-5
D: .
size: few
DNA: TGTGCCAGCAGCTTAGCGGGCGCAGTACGGGAGACCCAGTACTTC
CDR3: CASSLAGAVRETQYF

V: TRBV4-1
J: TRBJ1-4
D: TRBD1
size: .
DNA: TGCGCCAGCAGCCCCTCACAGGGGCGACGTAATGAAAAACTGTTTTTT
CDR3: CASSPSQGRRNEKLFF

V: TRBV7-2
J: TRBJ2-1
D: TRBD2
size: .
DNA: TGTGCCAGCAGCTCCCGAAGACTAGCGGGACCGGATGAGCAGTTCTTC
CDR3: CASSSRRLAGPDEQFF

V: TRBV7-2
J: TRBJ1-1
D: .
size: few
DNA: TGTGCCAGCAGCTTACTAAACATGAACACTGAAGCTTTCTTT
CDR3: CASSLLNMNTEAFF

V: TRBV20-1
J: TRBJ1-2
D: .
size: .
DNA: TGCAGTGCTCCCACGGGGGGTCGTGGCTACACCTTC
CDR3: CSAPTGGRGYTF

V: TRBV20-1
J: TRBJ1-5
D: .
size: .
DNA: TGCAGTGCTAGAGGGGGTGCACAGCCCCAGCATTTT
CDR3: CSARGGAQPQHF

V: TRBV15
J: TRBJ1-5
D: .
size: few
DNA: TGTGCCACCAGCAGAGATCCCCCCCAGACAGGAGCCCTCAATCAGCCCCAGCATTTT
CDR3: CATSRDPPQTGALNQPQHF

V: TRBV29-1
J: TRBJ2-3
D: TRBD1
size: .
DNA: TGCAGCGCTAGGGACAGGGGGGCAGATACGCAGTATTTT
CDR3: CSARDRGADTQYF

V: TRBV29-1
J: TRBJ1-6
D: .
size: few
DNA: TGCAGCGCCCGACACGGGAATTCACCCCTCCACTTT
CDR3: CSARHGNSPLHF

V: TRBV10-3
J: TRBJ1-6
D: .
size: .
DNA: TGTGCCATCAGAGAATCAGGGACCAATTCACCCCTCCACTTT
CDR3: CAIRESGTNSPLHF